These T cell receptor beta chains were read from a single sample in a study of blood T cell repertoires in COVID-19. Some clones are missing from TCRdb's copy, which holds only in-frame ones; the method was immunoSEQ multiplex PCR. The table shows around 70,000 clones, with around nine tenths occurring only once. Sequenced sample: peripheral blood. The source of these receptors is a man aged 45 to 65 with acute or convalescent COVID-19. CDR3s include the opening cysteine and the closing phenylalanine or tryptophan. The D gene is left open where the match is weak. The size entry is marked missing in some rows and otherwise reads once, few, many or a size class.

clone size: NA
J gene: TRBJ1-4
CDR3 length: 13
V gene: TRBV19
D gene: NA
CDR3 DNA: TGTGCCAGTTCCGCCAGGTCAAATGAAAAACTGTTTTTT
CDR3 protein: CASSARSNEKLFF

clone size: NA
J gene: TRBJ2-1
CDR3 length: 15
V gene: TRBV7-8
D gene: NA
CDR3 DNA: TGTGCCAGCAGCCTAGAAGGGAGCTCCTACAATGAGCAGTTCTTC
CDR3 protein: CASSLEGSSYNEQFF

clone size: NA
J gene: TRBJ2-7
CDR3 length: 13
V gene: TRBV5-3
D gene: TRBD2
CDR3 DNA: TGTGCCCCCCCACTAGCGGGGGTCTACGAGCAGTACTTC
CDR3 protein: CAPPLAGVYEQYF

clone size: NA
J gene: TRBJ2-7
CDR3 length: 12
V gene: TRBV29-1
D gene: NA
CDR3 DNA: TGCAGCGTTTATCTAGGGACATTCGAGCAGTACTTC
CDR3 protein: CSVYLGTFEQYF

clone size: once
J gene: TRBJ2-4
CDR3 length: 15
V gene: TRBV5-4
D gene: NA
CDR3 DNA: TGTGCCAGCAGCTCGTATGACACCTCCAAAAACATTCAGTACTTC
CDR3 protein: CASSSYDTSKNIQYF

clone size: NA
J gene: TRBJ2-1
CDR3 length: 15
V gene: TRBV28
D gene: TRBD1
CDR3 DNA: TGTGCCAGCAGTTTGAACCGGGACAGATACAATGAGCAGTTCTTC
CDR3 protein: CASSLNRDRYNEQFF

clone size: NA
J gene: TRBJ1-5
CDR3 length: 16
V gene: TRBV19
D gene: TRBD1
CDR3 DNA: TGTGCCAGTAGCAACCAGGGGGCGCGGGGCAATCAGCCCCAGCATTTT
CDR3 protein: CASSNQGARGNQPQHF

clone size: NA
J gene: TRBJ2-5
CDR3 length: 16
V gene: TRBV19
D gene: TRBD1
CDR3 DNA: TGTGCCAGTAGTATATTAGGGACAGAATCCCAAGAGACCCAGTACTTC
CDR3 protein: CASSILGTESQETQYF

clone size: NA
J gene: TRBJ1-2
CDR3 length: 12
V gene: TRBV12-3/TRBV12-4
D gene: NA
CDR3 DNA: TGTGCCAGCAGGTCAAATAACTATGGCTACACCTTC
CDR3 protein: CASRSNNYGYTF

clone size: NA
J gene: TRBJ1-6
CDR3 length: 16
V gene: TRBV15
D gene: NA
CDR3 DNA: TGTGCCACCAGCAGAACAACTGGACAGACAAATTCACCCCTCCACTTT
CDR3 protein: CATSRTTGQTNSPLHF

clone size: NA
J gene: TRBJ2-1
CDR3 length: 21
V gene: TRBV6-1
D gene: TRBD2
CDR3 DNA: TGTGCCAGCAGTGAAGTTTCAGGAGGACTAGCGGCCCCGAGCTCCTACAATGAGCAGTTCTTC
CDR3 protein: CASSEVSGGLAAPSSYNEQFF

clone size: NA
J gene: TRBJ1-5
CDR3 length: 14
V gene: TRBV3-1/TRBV3-2
D gene: NA
CDR3 DNA: TGTGCCAGCAGCCAAGGTGTAGTGTTGGAGCCCCAGCATTTT
CDR3 protein: CASSQGVVLEPQHF

clone size: NA
J gene: TRBJ2-7
CDR3 length: 14
V gene: TRBV3-1/TRBV3-2
D gene: NA
CDR3 DNA: TGTGCCAGCAGCCAAGAGCCGCAGTGGTACGAGCAGTACTTC
CDR3 protein: CASSQEPQWYEQYF

clone size: NA
J gene: TRBJ1-2
CDR3 length: 14
V gene: TRBV5-4
D gene: TRBD1
CDR3 DNA: TGTGCCAGCAGCTTGCCGACAGGGCCCTATGGCTACACCTTC
CDR3 protein: CASSLPTGPYGYTF

clone size: NA
J gene: TRBJ1-1
CDR3 length: 18
V gene: TRBV18
D gene: TRBD1
CDR3 DNA: TGTGCCAGCTCACAAAACGAATGGACCGGGACAGGGGGCACTGAAGCTTTCTTT
CDR3 protein: CASSQNEWTGTGGTEAFF

clone size: NA
J gene: TRBJ1-3
CDR3 length: 15
V gene: TRBV7-2
D gene: TRBD1
CDR3 DNA: TGTGCCAGCAGCTTATCCGGGACAGCTGGAAACACCATATATTTT
CDR3 protein: CASSLSGTAGNTIYF

clone size: once
J gene: TRBJ2-4
CDR3 length: 12
V gene: TRBV9
D gene: TRBD2
CDR3 DNA: TGTGCCAGCAGACAGGCGGGAGAGGCGAGGTACTTC
CDR3 protein: CASRQAGEARYF

clone size: NA
J gene: TRBJ1-2
CDR3 length: 14
V gene: TRBV6-2/TRBV6-3
D gene: NA
CDR3 DNA: TGTGCCAGCAGTTACGGGAACAGGGTCGGTGGCTACACCTTC
CDR3 protein: CASSYGNRVGGYTF

clone size: NA
J gene: TRBJ2-5
CDR3 length: 15
V gene: TRBV6-5
D gene: NA
CDR3 DNA: TGTGCCAGCAGGCAAAGGGGGCAGGGGAGGGAGACCCAGTACTTC
CDR3 protein: CASRQRGQGRETQYF

clone size: NA
J gene: TRBJ2-5
CDR3 length: 14
V gene: TRBV9
D gene: NA
CDR3 DNA: TGTGCCAGCAGCTTCGACAGGGGAGGGGAGACCCAGTACTTC
CDR3 protein: CASSFDRGGETQYF

clone size: NA
J gene: TRBJ1-3
CDR3 length: 14
V gene: TRBV19
D gene: NA
CDR3 DNA: TGTGCCAGTAGTATAAACGGAGGTGGAAACACCATATATTTT
CDR3 protein: CASSINGGGNTIYF

clone size: NA
J gene: TRBJ2-5
CDR3 length: 15
V gene: TRBV27
D gene: NA
CDR3 DNA: TGTGCCAGCAGCCCGACAGGTTTTCTATTAGAGACCCAGTACTTC
CDR3 protein: CASSPTGFLLETQYF

clone size: NA
J gene: TRBJ1-6
CDR3 length: 14
V gene: TRBV7-9
D gene: TRBD1
CDR3 DNA: TGTGCCAGTGGTAGACAGGGAGAGCGTTCACCCCTCCACTTT
CDR3 protein: CASGRQGERSPLHF

clone size: NA
J gene: TRBJ1-6
CDR3 length: 14
V gene: TRBV28
D gene: TRBD1
CDR3 DNA: TGTGCCAGCAGCCCGGGACAGCCAAATTCACCCCTCCACTTT
CDR3 protein: CASSPGQPNSPLHF

clone size: NA
J gene: TRBJ1-2
CDR3 length: 15
V gene: TRBV3-1/TRBV3-2
D gene: TRBD1
CDR3 DNA: TGTGCCAGCAGCCACACAGGGGCTCAACTGGGTGGCTACACCTTC
CDR3 protein: CASSHTGAQLGGYTF

clone size: NA
J gene: TRBJ2-3
CDR3 length: 16
V gene: TRBV18
D gene: NA
CDR3 DNA: TGTGCCAGCTCACCAGTATCCGGGACTCCCTCAGATACGCAGTATTTT
CDR3 protein: CASSPVSGTPSDTQYF

clone size: NA
J gene: TRBJ2-2
CDR3 length: 15
V gene: TRBV12-5
D gene: TRBD1
CDR3 DNA: TGTGCTAGTGGTTTCCGACAGGGCGACACCGGGGAGCTGTTTTTT
CDR3 protein: CASGFRQGDTGELFF

clone size: NA
J gene: TRBJ1-1
CDR3 length: 13
V gene: TRBV27
D gene: TRBD1
CDR3 DNA: TGTGCCAGCAGTTTCGACAGGGTGGCTGAAGCTTTCTTT
CDR3 protein: CASSFDRVAEAFF

clone size: NA
J gene: TRBJ2-7
CDR3 length: 14
V gene: TRBV27
D gene: NA
CDR3 DNA: TGTGCCAGCAGTGGGAGACCCGACTCCTACGAGCAGTACTTC
CDR3 protein: CASSGRPDSYEQYF

clone size: once
J gene: TRBJ2-1
CDR3 length: 15
V gene: TRBV5-1
D gene: TRBD1
CDR3 DNA: TGCGCCAGCAGCCCTGGACAGGGGTGGTGGGATGAGCAGTTCTTC
CDR3 protein: CASSPGQGWWDEQFF

clone size: NA
J gene: TRBJ1-2
CDR3 length: 15
V gene: TRBV27
D gene: NA
CDR3 DNA: TGTGCCAGCAGTTTATCCGCACAGGCCAACTATGGCTACACCTTC
CDR3 protein: CASSLSAQANYGYTF

clone size: NA
J gene: TRBJ1-2
CDR3 length: 13
V gene: TRBV28
D gene: NA
CDR3 DNA: TGTGCCAGCGCTGCAACGCAGAGTAGGGGTTCCACCTTC
CDR3 protein: CASAATQSRGSTF

clone size: NA
J gene: TRBJ1-1
CDR3 length: 16
V gene: TRBV3-1/TRBV3-2
D gene: TRBD1
CDR3 DNA: TGTGCCAGCAGCCAAGGAGGACAGGGGATTTACACTGAAGCTTTCTTT
CDR3 protein: CASSQGGQGIYTEAFF

clone size: NA
J gene: TRBJ2-5
CDR3 length: 18
V gene: TRBV12-2
D gene: NA
CDR3 DNA: TGTGCAAGTCGCTTAGGAATAGGATGTAGCGTCGCCAGGGAGACCCAGTACTTC
CDR3 protein: CASRLGIGCSVARETQYF

clone size: once
J gene: TRBJ1-1
CDR3 length: 14
V gene: TRBV19
D gene: NA
CDR3 DNA: TGTGCCAGTAGCTGGGCGGGGATCACGACTGAAGCTTTCTTT
CDR3 protein: CASSWAGITTEAFF

clone size: NA
J gene: TRBJ2-3
CDR3 length: 14
V gene: TRBV3-1/TRBV3-2
D gene: TRBD1
CDR3 DNA: TGTGCCAGCAGCCAGGGGGACAGGAGGAATACGCAGTATTTT
CDR3 protein: CASSQGDRRNTQYF

clone size: NA
J gene: TRBJ2-1
CDR3 length: 13
V gene: TRBV27
D gene: TRBD2
CDR3 DNA: TGTGCCAGCCGGGAGGGCCCTCGGAATGAGCAGTTCTTC
CDR3 protein: CASREGPRNEQFF

clone size: NA
J gene: TRBJ1-1
CDR3 length: 15
V gene: TRBV9
D gene: TRBD1
CDR3 DNA: TGTGCCAGCAGGCCTGGACAGGGGGAAGGAACTGAAGCTTTCTTT
CDR3 protein: CASRPGQGEGTEAFF

clone size: once
J gene: TRBJ1-4
CDR3 length: 14
V gene: TRBV4-2
D gene: TRBD1
CDR3 DNA: TGTGCCAGCAGCCTAGGGACAGGGGGCGAAAAACTGTTTTTT
CDR3 protein: CASSLGTGGEKLFF

clone size: NA
J gene: TRBJ2-7
CDR3 length: 12
V gene: TRBV27
D gene: TRBD2
CDR3 DNA: TGTGCCAGCAGGGGGACTAGCTTACAGCAGTACTTC
CDR3 protein: CASRGTSLQQYF

clone size: NA
J gene: TRBJ1-4
CDR3 length: 14
V gene: TRBV7-2
D gene: NA
CDR3 DNA: TGTGCCAGCAGCTTTGGAGGAGACAATGAAAAACTGTTTTTT
CDR3 protein: CASSFGGDNEKLFF

clone size: NA
J gene: TRBJ2-1
CDR3 length: 14
V gene: TRBV7-3
D gene: TRBD2
CDR3 DNA: TGTGCCAGCAGCCCCAACGGGAGGTACAATGAGCAGTTCTTC
CDR3 protein: CASSPNGRYNEQFF

clone size: once
J gene: TRBJ2-4
CDR3 length: 14
V gene: TRBV3-1/TRBV3-2
D gene: NA
CDR3 DNA: TGTGCCAGCAGCCAAGCACAGGGTCGTTACATTCAGTACTTC
CDR3 protein: CASSQAQGRYIQYF

clone size: NA
J gene: TRBJ2-2
CDR3 length: 15
V gene: TRBV7-2
D gene: NA
CDR3 DNA: TGTGCCAGCAGTTCGTTAGGGGCTTCCACCGGGGAGCTGTTTTTT
CDR3 protein: CASSSLGASTGELFF

clone size: NA
J gene: TRBJ2-7
CDR3 length: 14
V gene: TRBV6-5
D gene: TRBD1
CDR3 DNA: TGTGCCAGCAGTCCCCCGGGACAGGTGTACGAGCAGTACTTC
CDR3 protein: CASSPPGQVYEQYF

clone size: NA
J gene: TRBJ1-5
CDR3 length: 16
V gene: TRBV5-1
D gene: NA
CDR3 DNA: TGCGCCAGCGTCGGTGGGGAAGGGGATAGCAATCAGCCCCAGCATTTT
CDR3 protein: CASVGGEGDSNQPQHF

clone size: NA
J gene: TRBJ1-5
CDR3 length: 17
V gene: TRBV6-4
D gene: TRBD1
CDR3 DNA: TGTGCCAGCAGTGCCTACCCCGTGGACAGGCCGGGACAGCCCCAGCATTTT
CDR3 protein: CASSAYPVDRPGQPQHF

clone size: NA
J gene: TRBJ2-7
CDR3 length: 16
V gene: TRBV6-6
D gene: NA
CDR3 DNA: TGTGCCAGCAGTTACTCGGGGGGGCAAGGTAACGACGAGCAGTACTTC
CDR3 protein: CASSYSGGQGNDEQYF

clone size: NA
J gene: TRBJ1-1
CDR3 length: 14
V gene: TRBV27
D gene: TRBD1
CDR3 DNA: TGTGCCAGCAGAAGGGACAGACAGCACACTGAAGCTTTCTTT
CDR3 protein: CASRRDRQHTEAFF